This T cell receptor beta chain originates from a study of T cell responses to AZD1222 COVID-19 vaccine. Study results and caveats: Regions 160-218 and 743-854 held dominance among vaccine-associated CD4 TCRs, which spanned spike. The study found Spike-specific TCR breadth and depth rose after two AZD1222 doses. Nearly half of spike-specific TCRs reportedly target unmutated variant regions. Donors skewed white British and female; clonal diversity was possibly underestimated.

Concerning this clone itself: The target antigen is unknown.

Here immunoSEQ multiplex PCR was the method, and the copy in TCRdb shows in-frame clones only, minus some. In the table there are 110,000 or so clones, 70% to 90% of which are singletons. Looked up from germline, CDR1 is SGHTS and CDR2 is YDEGEE. This CDR3 is 15 amino acids long. The J segment lost 7 bases and the V segment lost 2 bases, leaving 9 bases of the junction unmatched. Specimen: peripheral blood, collected on day 0 of AZD1222 vaccination. The chain carries TRBV5-8 and TRBJ1-5; 7 bases are a match to TRBD1. The clonotype was recovered from an adult in good health. The CDR3 region is CASSFWKGAEQPQHF. The CDR3 DNA sequence: TGTGCCAGCAGCTTCTGGAAGGGGGCGGAACAGCCCCAGCATTTT.